This T cell receptor beta chain was captured in a study of T cell repertoires in cytomegalovirus infection. As for the study in general: Public TCR beta signatures indicated both CMV infection and matching HLA type. Findings of the study overall: Clonotype analysis showed dominance of the ex vivo response by HLA-C-restricted CMV-specific TCR beta clonotypes. Carriers of CMV plus the relevant HLA were identified by cumulative public TCR beta family frequency.

TCRdb re-analysed the reads in MiXCR, keeping a single row per CDR3 protein. The table lists about half a million distinct CDR3 sequences, roughly 34% of them singletons, with roughly 17% in the top ten. The CDR3 is made up of 14 amino acids. Germline CDR1 is MNHEY and CDR2 is SVGEGT. Unmatched junction bases numbered 9, after V lost 7 bases and J lost 7 bases. This clonotype was found a few times. The antigen is undetermined. The material was cultured PBMCs, obtained from culture after CMV antigen stimulation. V usage is TRBV6-2 or TRBV6-3 and J usage is TRBJ2-1; 8 bases fit TRBD2. The sequence was collected from a human donor in good health (CMV status not recorded). Some clones in this sample may be carry-over from other donors' samples. CDR3 nucleotide sequence: TGTGCCAGCAATACGGGAGGGATCGGAAATGAGCAGTTCTTC. Its translation: CASNTGGIGNEQFF.